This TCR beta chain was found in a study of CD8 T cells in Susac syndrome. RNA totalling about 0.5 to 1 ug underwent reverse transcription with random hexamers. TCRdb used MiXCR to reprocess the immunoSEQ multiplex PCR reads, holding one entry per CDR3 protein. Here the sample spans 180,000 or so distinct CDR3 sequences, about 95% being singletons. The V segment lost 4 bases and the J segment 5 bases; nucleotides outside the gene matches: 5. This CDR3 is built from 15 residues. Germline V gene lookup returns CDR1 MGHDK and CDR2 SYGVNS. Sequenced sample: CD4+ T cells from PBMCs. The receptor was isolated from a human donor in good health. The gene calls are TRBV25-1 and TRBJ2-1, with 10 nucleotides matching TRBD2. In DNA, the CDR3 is TGTGCCAGCAGTGGTTCCGGACTAGCGGACAATGAGCAGTTCTTC. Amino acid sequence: CASSGSGLADNEQFF.